These 32 T cell receptor beta chains share one sample of origin, sequenced in a study of cytomegalovirus exposure and HLA in healthy donors. Data came from immunoSEQ multiplex PCR; TCRdb stores just in-frame clones and leaves some out. The table lists 95,000 to 150,000 clones, roughly 95% of them singletons. The sample consisted of PBMCs. Every receptor here comes from a man aged 18 to 30 in good health and CMV-seronegative.

The chain combines TRBV6-5 with TRBJ2-7; TRBD2 is a possible D gene (7 bases). Germline V lookup: CDR1 MNHEY, CDR2 SVGAGI. The CDR3 sequence is 13 residues long. Trimming pared 8 bases from V and 2 bases from J, leaving 13 bases between. This CDR3 is CASGPGGPYEQYF. CDR3 nucleotide sequence: TGTGCCAGCGGCCCCGGGGGGCCCTACGAGCAGTACTTC.

The chain recombines TRBV4-3 with TRBJ2-3; 9 bases map to TRBD2. After removal of 3 bases from V and 2 bases from J, the junction contained 18 bases not matched to a gene. The CDR3 is 20 amino acids. Germline V CDR1 and CDR2: LGHNA, YSLEER. The CDR3 reads CASSQDTLDPTSGNTDTQYF. CDR3 DNA: TGCGCCAGCAGCCAGGACACTCTAGACCCGACTAGCGGAAACACAGATACGCAGTATTTT.

The V call is TRBV9, the J call TRBJ2-1; 10 bases line up with TRBD2. In germline, CDR1 is SGDLS, CDR2 YYNGEE. The length of the CDR3 is 16 residues. Trimming removed 0 bases from V and 7 bases from J; junction bases left unmatched: 7. The CDR3 spells CASSVDPSGSRNEQFF. The CDR3 DNA follows: TGTGCCAGCAGCGTAGACCCTAGCGGGAGTCGGAATGAGCAGTTCTTC.

J is TRBJ2-7 and V is TRBV19, with TRBD2 identical over 10 bases. The CDR3 runs to 15 residues. CDR1 is LNHDA and CDR2 is SQIVND in the germline V gene (reference sequence). V lost 3 bases to trimming and J lost 6 bases; unmatched junction nucleotides: 8. The CDR3 reads CASSIKLAGEIEQYF. Here the CDR3 DNA reads TGTGCCAGTAGTATTAAGCTAGCGGGAGAGATCGAGCAGTACTTC. Using reference TRBV19 and TRBJ2-7 for the parts outside the CDR3, the full variable domain is DGGITQSPKYLFRKEGQNVTLSCEQNLNHDAMYWYRQDPGQGLRLIYYSQIVNDFQKGDIAEGYSVSREKKESFPLTVTSAQKNPTAFYLCASSIKLAGEIEQYFGPGTRLTVT.

V and J are TRBV7-9 and TRBJ2-3; perhaps TRBD1 as D (5 bases). The V and J ends lost 8 bases and 1 base respectively, with 10 bases between them. The CDR3 runs to 13 residues. CDR1 and CDR2 from the germline V gene are SEHNR and FQNEAQ (reference sequence). The CDR3 loop is CASEGRGTDTQYF. The CDR3 DNA follows: TGTGCCAGCGAAGGCAGGGGCACAGATACGCAGTATTTT.

The CDR3 region is CASSKTGTASYEQYF. The DNA for the CDR3 is TGTGCCAGCAGCAAGACAGGGACGGCTTCCTACGAGCAGTACTTC. The rearrangement joins TRBV11-2 to TRBJ2-7, with 7 positions matching TRBD1. The V gene's germline CDR1 is SGHAT and CDR2 FQNNGV. V shed 5 bases and J 1 base; nucleotides not matched to a gene: 8. The CDR3 consists of 15 residues.

The chain employs TRBV6-1 and TRBJ2-1; tentative D call: TRBD1 (5 bases). Trimming cost V 4 bases and J 6 bases, with 10 bases left between them. CDR1 is MNHNS and CDR2 is SASEGT in the germline V gene. This CDR3 comprises 13 residues. The chain's CDR3 is CASSVGQRNEQFF. In nucleotides, the CDR3 is TGTGCCAGCAGTGTGGGGCAGCGCAATGAGCAGTTCTTC.

V is TRBV4-3 and J is TRBJ1-2; D might be TRBD1 (5 bases). The CDR3 length is 16 residues. From germline, CDR1 is LGHNA and CDR2 YSLEER. Deletions cut 1 base from V and 9 bases from J, with 21 bases between. The CDR3 spells CASSQVGTRGPSSYTF. CDR3 sequence (DNA): TGCGCCAGCAGCCAAGTTGGGACTCGAGGGCCTTCAAGCTACACCTTC.

This chain joins TRBV19 and TRBJ1-4; possible D gene TRBD1, 5 bases. V was pared by 5 bases and J by 0 bases, with 10 bases between. The CDR3 is 15 amino acids. CDR1 and CDR2 from the germline V gene are LNHDA and SQIVND (reference sequence). This CDR3 reads CASSGATATNEKLFF. Written as DNA, the CDR3 is TGTGCCAGTAGTGGAGCGACAGCAACTAATGAAAAACTGTTTTTT.

Here the CDR3 reads CASSPTAGSYNEQFF. The CDR3 region has the DNA TGTGCCAGCAGCCCCACCGCGGGCTCCTACAATGAGCAGTTCTTC. The rearrangement uses TRBV9 and TRBJ2-1; tentative D call: TRBD2 (5 bases). There are 15 residues in the CDR3. V gave up 4 bases and J gave up 0 bases, with 11 bases separating them. Germline V lookup: CDR1 SGDLS, CDR2 YYNGEE.

The chain carries TRBV7-2 and TRBJ2-5; TRBD2 matches 8 bases. V dropped 3 bases and J dropped 5; count of bases not matched to a gene: 14. Germline V lookup: CDR1 SGHTA, CDR2 FQGNSA. The CDR3 is made up of 17 amino acids. The CDR3: CASSFRAGALTGETQYF. The DNA for the CDR3 is TGTGCCAGCAGCTTCAGAGCGGGAGCTCTCACGGGGGAGACCCAGTACTTC.

The J gene is TRBJ1-3, the V gene TRBV7-8; no firm D call. The CDR3 is made up of 15 amino acids. Germline assignment: CDR1 SGHVS and CDR2 FQNEAQ. With 1 base removed from V and 2 bases from J, the gap between germline ends came to 9 bases. As DNA, the CDR3 is TGTGCCAGCAGCTTAGTGAACAGCCCTGGAAACACCATATATTTT. Amino acid sequence: CASSLVNSPGNTIYF.

The chain joins TRBV19 to TRBJ1-4, with 7 bases aligning to TRBD1. The CDR3 covers 14 residues. Trimming cost V 7 bases and J 8 bases; bases outside gene matches: 10. Germline V CDR1 and CDR2: LNHDA, SQIVND (reference sequence). The CDR3 coding sequence is TGTGCCAGTACCCAAGACAGGGATCGAGAAAAACTGTTTTTT. Translating gives CASTQDRDREKLFF. The full variable domain, its missing parts supplied by reference TRBV19 and TRBJ1-4, is DGGITQSPKYLFRKEGQNVTLSCEQNLNHDAMYWYRQDPGQGLRLIYYSQIVNDFQKGDIAEGYSVSREKKESFPLTVTSAQKNPTAFYLCASTQDRDREKLFFGSGTQLSVL.

The genes are TRBV7-2 and TRBJ2-1, with TRBD1 matching 7 bases. Germline CDR1 SGHTA, CDR2 FQGNSA. Unmatched junction bases numbered 7, after V lost 1 base and J lost 4 bases. The CDR3 has 16 residues. CDR3 amino acids: CASSLGGDSTYNEQFF. Written as DNA, the CDR3 is TGTGCCAGCAGCTTAGGTGGGGACAGCACTTACAATGAGCAGTTCTTC.

The rearrangement uses TRBV5-1 and TRBJ2-7, with 12 bases fitting TRBD2. The germline CDR1 and CDR2 sequences are SGHRS and YFSETQ. The V segment lost 7 bases and the J segment 1 base; nucleotides outside the gene matches: 3. CDR3 length: 14 residues. The CDR3 sequence: CASAGTSGSYEQYF. In DNA, the CDR3 is TGCGCCAGCGCCGGGACTAGCGGGTCCTACGAGCAGTACTTC.

The chain is built from TRBV7-2 and TRBJ2-3; 10 nucleotides line up with TRBD2. V was clipped by 2 bases and J by 1 base; unmatched bases: 9. The CDR3 sequence is 18 residues long. Looked up from germline, CDR1 is SGHTA and CDR2 is FQGNSA. The CDR3 bases are TGTGCCAGCAGCTTAACCGTGGTAGCGGGAGGAGGCACAGATACGCAGTATTTT. It codes for CASSLTVVAGGGTDTQYF.

The chain uses TRBV4-3 and TRBJ1-1, with a tentative D call TRBD1 (5 bases). This CDR3 is 16 amino acids long. Trimming cost V 4 bases and J 0 bases, with 15 bases left between them. Looked up from germline, CDR1 is LGHNA and CDR2 is YSLEER. The chain's CDR3 is CASSPGGAYMNTEAFF. CDR3 coding DNA: TGCGCCAGCAGCCCGGGGGGAGCCTACATGAACACTGAAGCTTTCTTT.

J is TRBJ1-3 and V is TRBV18; no clear D gene. V lost 5 bases, J lost 1 base, and 12 bases lay in between. Germline V gene lookup returns CDR1 KGHSH and CDR2 LQKENI. The CDR3 spans 15 residues. The DNA for the CDR3 is TGTGCCAGCTCAGCCACAGCGGGGTCTGGAAACACCATATATTTT. It codes for CASSATAGSGNTIYF.

The rearrangement uses TRBV25-1 and TRBJ2-1; 8 bases are shared with TRBD2. V gave up 4 bases and J gave up 9 bases; unmatched junction bases: 8. The CDR3 loop spans 14 amino acids. The germline gives CDR1 MGHDK, CDR2 SYGVNS. This CDR3 is CASSGGSGKGEQFF. The CDR3 DNA follows: TGTGCCAGCAGTGGGGGTAGCGGGAAGGGTGAGCAGTTCTTC.

V is TRBV28 and J is TRBJ2-7; the D is unclear. V lost 4 bases and J 0 bases, leaving 16 bases between the germline ends. This CDR3 is 16 amino acids long. Germline V gene lookup returns CDR1 MDHEN and CDR2 SYDVKM. Here the CDR3 reads CASSSVAEFISYEQYF. Here the CDR3 DNA reads TGTGCCAGCAGTTCCGTCGCGGAATTTATCTCCTACGAGCAGTACTTC.

V usage is TRBV29-1 and J usage is TRBJ1-1, with D unclear. From germline, CDR1 is SQVTM and CDR2 ANQGSEA. V was clipped by 3 bases and J by 2 bases, with 7 bases between them. The CDR3 length is 12 residues. This CDR3 reads CSVEGSNTEAFF. The CDR3 DNA is TGCAGCGTTGAGGGCTCTAACACTGAAGCTTTCTTT.

The V call is TRBV29-1, the J call TRBJ2-1; D unclear. This CDR3 contains 13 residues. CDR1 and CDR2 (germline): SQVTM, ANQGSEA. Trimming took off 8 bases at V and 0 bases at J, with 11 bases between the two ends. CDR3 nucleotide sequence: TGCAGCCAAGCTTCGAGCTCCTACAATGAGCAGTTCTTC. Amino acids: CSQASSSYNEQFF.

The chain uses TRBV13 and TRBJ2-3, with D perhaps matching TRBD1 (5 bases). Germline assignment: CDR1 PRHDT and CDR2 FYEKMQ (reference sequence). V was pared by 8 bases and J by 1 base, with 16 bases between. This CDR3 is 15 amino acids long. The CDR3 nucleotides are TGTGCCAGCCTAGGCCAGGGTCGAGGCACAGATACGCAGTATTTT. It yields the protein CASLGQGRGTDTQYF.

The chain is built from TRBV28 and TRBJ2-3; tentative D call: TRBD2 (5 bases). This CDR3 has 14 residues. The V and J ends lost 2 bases and 3 bases respectively, with 9 bases between them. Per the germline V gene, CDR1 is MDHEN and CDR2 is SYDVKM. For the CDR3, the DNA is TGTGCCAGCAGTTTAGCGGGTGGAACAGATACGCAGTATTTT. It specifies CASSLAGGTDTQYF.

The CDR3 bases are TGTGCCAGCGAGGCGGGAGGTGGCGGGGAGCTGTTTTTT. It translates to CASEAGGGGELFF. The chain employs TRBV7-3 and TRBJ2-2; 8 nucleotides agree with TRBD2. Germline CDR1 reads SGHTA; CDR2 reads FQGTGA. The V gene end was trimmed by 8 bases and the J gene end by 7 bases; junction bases not matched to a gene: 6. The CDR3 runs 13 residues. The full variable domain, rest sourced from reference TRBV7-3 and TRBJ2-2, is GAGVSQTPSNKVTEKGKYVELRCDPISGHTALYWYRQSLGQGPEFLIYFQGTGAADDSGLPNDRFFAVRPEGSVSTLKIQRTERGDSAVYLCASEAGGGGELFFGEGSRLTVL.

The chain links TRBV7-3 to TRBJ1-1; D remains ambiguous. The CDR3 is 14 amino acids. Trimming cost V 4 bases and J 1 base, with 10 bases left between them. The germline CDR1 and CDR2 sequences are SGHTA and FQGTGA. Here the CDR3 reads CASSSSGPNTEAFF. The CDR3 nucleotides read TGTGCCAGCAGCTCCAGCGGCCCGAACACTGAAGCTTTCTTT.

V usage is TRBV6-6 and J usage is TRBJ2-7; D is ambiguous. Germline lookup yields CDR1 MNHNY and CDR2 SVGAGI (reference sequence). With 2 bases removed from V and 3 bases from J, the gap between germline ends came to 8 bases. The CDR3 extends over 13 amino acids. The CDR3 DNA reads as TGTGCCAGCAGTTACACAGCCCTCTACGAGCAGTACTTC. It specifies CASSYTALYEQYF.

In this sample, this clone turned up once. The CDR3 bases are TGTGCCAGCAGTTCACCCGGCTACAATGAGCAGTTCTTC. Its translation: CASSSPGYNEQFF. The chain recombines TRBV27 with TRBJ2-1; D uncertain. The germline V gene has CDR1 MNHEY and CDR2 SMNVEV (reference sequence). V lost 4 bases to trimming and J lost 3 bases, with 7 bases between them. The CDR3 is 13 amino acids.

This chain links TRBV13 with TRBJ1-1; 11 nucleotides line up with TRBD1. The V and J ends lost 0 bases and 3 bases, in that order; junction bases with no gene match: 0. Germline CDR1 and CDR2: PRHDT and FYEKMQ (reference sequence). The CDR3 has 15 amino acids. CDR3: CASSLGGQGDTEAFF. The CDR3 DNA reads as TGTGCCAGCAGCTTAGGGGGACAGGGGGACACTGAAGCTTTCTTT. Complete variable domain (other parts from reference TRBV13 and TRBJ1-1): AAGVIQSPRHLIKEKRETATLKCYPIPRHDTVYWYQQGPGQDPQFLISFYEKMQSDKGSIPDRFSAQQFSDYHSELNMSSLELGDSALYFCASSLGGQGDTEAFFGQGTRLTVV.

The chain links TRBV28 to TRBJ2-7; 9 nucleotides line up with TRBD2. Germline loops: CDR1 MDHEN, CDR2 SYDVKM. The CDR3 is made up of 18 amino acids. The V gene end was trimmed by 6 bases and the J gene end by 0 bases; junction bases not matched to a gene: 15. The CDR3 spells CASSRHWGGRVSSYEQYF. The CDR3 DNA is TGTGCCAGCAGCCGTCATTGGGGCGGGAGGGTTAGCTCCTACGAGCAGTACTTC.

The rearrangement joins TRBV28 to TRBJ1-1; 7 positions agree with TRBD1. CDR1 is MDHEN and CDR2 is SYDVKM in the germline V gene. Losses at the gene ends were 3 bases for V and 5 bases for J; bases not matched to a gene: 3. The CDR3 consists of 13 residues. Here the CDR3 reads CASSLLTGTEAFF. The CDR3 nucleotides are TGTGCCAGCAGTTTGTTGACAGGGACTGAAGCTTTCTTT. The full variable domain, completed using reference TRBV28 and TRBJ1-1, is DVKVTQSSRYLVKRTGEKVFLECVQDMDHENMFWYRQDPGLGLRLIYFSYDVKMKEKGDIPEGYSVSREKKERFSLILESASTNQTSMYLCASSLLTGTEAFFGQGTRLTVV.

V and J are TRBV5-1 and TRBJ2-2; D remains ambiguous. The ends were cut back, 2 bases at V and 5 bases at J, with 10 bases in the middle. The CDR3 spans 14 residues. Germline V CDR1 and CDR2: SGHRS, YFSETQ. The CDR3 DNA follows: TGCGCCAGCAGCTTCCTCGGTGGTACCGGGGAGCTGTTTTTT. Protein: CASSFLGGTGELFF.